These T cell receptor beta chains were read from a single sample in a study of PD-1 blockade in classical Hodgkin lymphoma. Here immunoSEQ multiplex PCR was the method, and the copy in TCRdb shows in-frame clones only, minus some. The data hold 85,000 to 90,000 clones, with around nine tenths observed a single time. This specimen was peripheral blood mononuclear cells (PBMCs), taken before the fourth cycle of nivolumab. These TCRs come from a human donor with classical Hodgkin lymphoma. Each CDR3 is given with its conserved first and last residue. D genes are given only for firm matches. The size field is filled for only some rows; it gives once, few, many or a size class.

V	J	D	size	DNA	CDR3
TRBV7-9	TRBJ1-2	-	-	TGTGCCAGCAGCTTAGTAGATGGGGCGAGCTATGGCTACACCTTC	CASSLVDGASYGYTF
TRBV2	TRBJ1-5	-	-	TGTGCCAGCAGTGAAGGAGGTGGGGGATGGATTCAGCCCCAGCATTTT	CASSEGGGGWIQPQHF
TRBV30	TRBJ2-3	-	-	TGTGCCTGGGCCGCGGGGAGAGGGGGCAAAGATACGCAGTATTTT	CAWAAGRGGKDTQYF
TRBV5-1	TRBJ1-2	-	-	TGCGCCAGCAGCTTGGCCGCGTATCAGTACTATGGCTACACCTTC	CASSLAAYQYYGYTF
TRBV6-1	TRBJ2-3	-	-	TGTGCCAGCAGTGACAGGGTACAGGGTGGAGATACGCAGTATTTT	CASSDRVQGGDTQYF
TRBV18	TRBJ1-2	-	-	TGTGCCAGCTCACCGGTACGTGAGGCAGACTATGGCTACACCTTC	CASSPVREADYGYTF
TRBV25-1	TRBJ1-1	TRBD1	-	TGTGCCAGCGGACAAACAGGGGGGGGCACTGAAGCTTTCTTT	CASGQTGGGTEAFF
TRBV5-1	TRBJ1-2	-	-	TGCGCCAGCAGCCTGATACAGGGAGTGGGTGGCTACACCTTC	CASSLIQGVGGYTF
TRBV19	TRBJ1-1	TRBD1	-	TGTGCCAGTAGTATAGGGACAGGGGCCATGAACACTGAAGCTTTCTTT	CASSIGTGAMNTEAFF
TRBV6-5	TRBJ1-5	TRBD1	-	TGTGCCAGCAGTTACGGGACAGGGATTCAGCCCCAGCATTTT	CASSYGTGIQPQHF
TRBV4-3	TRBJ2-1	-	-	TGCGCCAGCAGCCAACAGGGGGGATCATTCGAGGACAATGAGCAGTTCTTC	CASSQQGGSFEDNEQFF
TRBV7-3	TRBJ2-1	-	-	TGTGCCAGCAGTGGGCCAGGGGAGCGCTACAATGAGCAGTTCTTC	CASSGPGERYNEQFF
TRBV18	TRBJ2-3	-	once	TGTGCCAGCTCACCTCCCTGGGCAGATACGCAGTATTTT	CASSPPWADTQYF
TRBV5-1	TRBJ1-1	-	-	TGCGCCAGCAGCTTAGAGTACACTGAAGCTTTCTTT	CASSLEYTEAFF
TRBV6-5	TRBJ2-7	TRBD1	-	TGTGCCAGCAGTTACTCGTACAGGGGATACGAGCAGTACTTC	CASSYSYRGYEQYF
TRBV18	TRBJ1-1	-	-	TGTGCCAGCTCACCCGGCGGGGCGGTTATGAACACTGAAGCTTTCTTT	CASSPGGAVMNTEAFF
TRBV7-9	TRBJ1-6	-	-	TGTGCCAGCAGCTCGGACGCCAGGTTTTCACCCCTCCACTTT	CASSSDARFSPLHF
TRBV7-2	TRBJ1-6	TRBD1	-	TGTGCCAGCAGCTTAAGGACAGGGCTCAAGTCACCCCTCCACTTT	CASSLRTGLKSPLHF
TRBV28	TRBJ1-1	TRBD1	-	TGTGCCAGCAGGCCACAGGGGGACGTAGAGCTATTCTTT	CASRPQGDVELFF
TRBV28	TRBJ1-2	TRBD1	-	TGTGCCAGCAGCATTTCCGGGACAGAAGCATCCTATGGCTACACCTTC	CASSISGTEASYGYTF
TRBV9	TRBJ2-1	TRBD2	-	TGTGCCAGCAGCGTAGTGGCAACTAGCGGGGGGTTCTACAATGAGCAGTTCTTC	CASSVVATSGGFYNEQFF
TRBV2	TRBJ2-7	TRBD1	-	TGTGCCAGCAGTGAAGGCCACAGGGGGTCCTACGAGCAGTACTTC	CASSEGHRGSYEQYF
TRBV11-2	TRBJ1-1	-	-	TGTGCCAGCAGCCGCCGCGGGCGGGCTGAAGCTTTCTTT	CASSRRGRAEAFF
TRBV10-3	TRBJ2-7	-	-	TGTGCCATCAGTGAGTCGGGGCGGGGCCCCTACGAGCAGTACTTC	CAISESGRGPYEQYF
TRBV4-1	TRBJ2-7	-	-	TGCGCCAGCAGCCAAGAGGGCAGGGGCTCCTACGAGCAGTACTTC	CASSQEGRGSYEQYF
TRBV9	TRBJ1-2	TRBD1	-	TGTGCCAGCAGAGAACAAACAGGGGGCTATGGCTACACCTTC	CASREQTGGYGYTF
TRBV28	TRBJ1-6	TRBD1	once	TGTGCCAGCAGTTATCGACAGGGCGTCTATAATTCACCCCTCCACTTT	CASSYRQGVYNSPLHF
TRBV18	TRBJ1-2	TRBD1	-	TGTGCCAGCTCACTGGACAGGGCAAACCCCGGCTATGGCTACACCTTC	CASSLDRANPGYGYTF
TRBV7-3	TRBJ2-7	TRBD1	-	TGTGCCAGCAGCGCGTGGAGACAGGGCGGCTACGAGCAGTACTTC	CASSAWRQGGYEQYF
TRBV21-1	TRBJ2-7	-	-	TGTGCCACCCCGCGGGCCAGCTACGAGCAGTACTTC	CATPRASYEQYF
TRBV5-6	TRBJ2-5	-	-	TGTGCCAGCAGCACCGACTGGTTACAAGAGACCCAGTACTTC	CASSTDWLQETQYF
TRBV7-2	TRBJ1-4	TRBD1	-	TGTGCCAGCAGCTCGCCGGGGACAGGGGGCGGAAAACTGTTTTTT	CASSSPGTGGGKLFF
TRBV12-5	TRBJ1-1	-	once	TGTGCTAGTGGTTTGGTACGAGGGAGTTCTGAAGCTTTCTTT	CASGLVRGSSEAFF
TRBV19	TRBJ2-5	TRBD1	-	TGTGCCAGTATAAGACAGGGGGAGACCCAGTACTTC	CASIRQGETQYF
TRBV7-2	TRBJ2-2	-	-	TGTGCCAGCAGCGTACAGGTACACACCGGGGAGCTGTTTTTT	CASSVQVHTGELFF
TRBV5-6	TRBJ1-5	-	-	TGTGCCAGCAGCTTGATGAGGGATGGGGGCAATCAGCCCCAGCATTTT	CASSLMRDGGNQPQHF
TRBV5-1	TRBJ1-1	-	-	TGCGCCAGCAGCTTCCTACAGGGCGGGGAAGCTGAAGCTTTCTTT	CASSFLQGGEAEAFF
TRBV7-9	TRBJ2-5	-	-	TGTGCCAGCAGCTTAGCAGCAGGCGGAGAGACCCAGTACTTC	CASSLAAGGETQYF
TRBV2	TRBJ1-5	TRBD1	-	TGTGCCAGCACCCAAATGGGGACAGGGGGATCGCCCCAGCATTTT	CASTQMGTGGSPQHF
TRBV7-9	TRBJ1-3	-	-	TGTGCCAGCAGCTTAGCGCGAGGACACCCGAGCTCTGGAAACACCATATATTTT	CASSLARGHPSSGNTIYF
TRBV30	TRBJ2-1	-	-	TGTGCCTGGAGTGTTAAGTTGGCAGGGTCATACAATGAGCAGTTCTTC	CAWSVKLAGSYNEQFF
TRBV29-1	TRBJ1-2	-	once	TGCAGCGTTGATTCCTTCGGGGGCTACACCTTC	CSVDSFGGYTF
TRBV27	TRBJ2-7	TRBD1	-	TGTGCCAGCAGAATGACAGGGGTTTACGAGCAGTACTTC	CASRMTGVYEQYF
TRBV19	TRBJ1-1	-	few	TGTGCCAGTAGTATAGGTCCAGCCCCCCCGAAACCGGCTTTCTTT	CASSIGPAPPKPAFF
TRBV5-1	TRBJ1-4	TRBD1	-	TGCGCCAGCAGCATCGTTACAGGGGGCGCGAGTGAAAAACTGTTTTTT	CASSIVTGGASEKLFF
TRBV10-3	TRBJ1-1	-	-	TGTGCCAGCAGTGAACTGATTTTTCGGGGGATGAACACTGAAGCTTTCTTT	CASSELIFRGMNTEAFF
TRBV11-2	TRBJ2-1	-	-	TGTGCCAGCAGCTTACGGAACACCTTATACAATGAGCAGTTCTTC	CASSLRNTLYNEQFF
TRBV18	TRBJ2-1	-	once	TGTGCCAGCTCACCCAGGACATTGGACAATGAGCAGTTCTTC	CASSPRTLDNEQFF
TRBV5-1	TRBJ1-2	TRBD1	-	TGCGCCAGCAGCCTTAGGGACAGTTCCTATGGCTACACCTTC	CASSLRDSSYGYTF
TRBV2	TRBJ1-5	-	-	TGTGCCAGCAGTGATAGCCAGCCCCAGCATTTT	CASSDSQPQHF
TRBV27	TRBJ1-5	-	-	TGTGCCAGGACGGACAGTCTCCATAGCAATCAGCCCCAGCATTTT	CARTDSLHSNQPQHF
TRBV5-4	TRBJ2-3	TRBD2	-	TGTGCCAGCAGCTTCGGGGGGGGCATAGATACGCAGTATTTT	CASSFGGGIDTQYF